This is a list of T cell receptor beta chains from one sample in a study of OX40 agonist ivuxolimab in advanced cancers. Profiled with immunoSEQ multiplex PCR; TCRdb holds only in-frame clones, not every one. Of 83,000 or so clones in the sample, 90% to 95% were seen once. Material: CD4+ or CD8+ T cells sorted from blood, obtained in a trial of the OX40 agonist ivuxolimab. These TCRs come from an adult with an advanced solid tumor such as melanoma, head and neck, liver or kidney cancer. Both conserved end residues are part of each CDR3. A D gene is named only where the DNA matches it firmly. A row's size may be missing; if present it is once, few, many or a size class.

J gene: TRBJ2-7
clone size: NA
D gene: TRBD2
V gene: TRBV2
CDR3 protein: CASSGGLADEQYF
CDR3 DNA: TGTGCCAGCAGTGGGGGACTAGCGGACGAGCAGTACTTC

J gene: TRBJ2-1
clone size: NA
D gene: TRBD1
V gene: TRBV19
CDR3 protein: CASSMDRGLNEQFF
CDR3 DNA: TGTGCCAGTAGTATGGACAGGGGGCTCAATGAGCAGTTCTTC

J gene: TRBJ2-5
clone size: NA
D gene: NA
V gene: TRBV7-9
CDR3 protein: CASSWTETQYF
CDR3 DNA: TGTGCCAGCAGCTGGACTGAGACCCAGTACTTC

J gene: TRBJ2-1
clone size: NA
D gene: TRBD2
V gene: TRBV11-2
CDR3 protein: CASSLFRLAGVSNEQFF
CDR3 DNA: TGTGCCAGCAGCTTATTCCGACTAGCGGGAGTATCCAATGAGCAGTTCTTC

J gene: TRBJ1-5
clone size: once
D gene: NA
V gene: TRBV19
CDR3 protein: CASTGGLANQPQHF
CDR3 DNA: TGTGCCAGTACTGGGGGTCTGGCAAATCAGCCCCAGCATTTT

J gene: TRBJ2-1
clone size: NA
D gene: NA
V gene: TRBV19
CDR3 protein: CASSMGVGGSSYNEQFF
CDR3 DNA: TGTGCCAGTAGTATGGGCGTGGGGGGAAGCTCCTACAATGAGCAGTTCTTC

J gene: TRBJ2-7
clone size: NA
D gene: NA
V gene: TRBV7-6
CDR3 protein: CASSLNSYEQYF
CDR3 DNA: TGTGCCAGCAGCTTGAACTCCTACGAGCAGTACTTC

J gene: TRBJ1-3
clone size: NA
D gene: NA
V gene: TRBV28
CDR3 protein: CASISGGNTIYF
CDR3 DNA: TGTGCCAGCATTTCCGGAGGAAACACCATATATTTT

J gene: TRBJ2-3
clone size: NA
D gene: TRBD2
V gene: TRBV18
CDR3 protein: CASSPPMAGDTDTQYF
CDR3 DNA: TGTGCCAGCTCACCACCTATGGCGGGAGACACAGATACGCAGTATTTT

J gene: TRBJ1-2
clone size: NA
D gene: NA
V gene: TRBV28
CDR3 protein: CASSHGTSPARGYTF
CDR3 DNA: TGTGCCAGCAGCCACGGGACATCCCCTGCTCGGGGCTACACCTTC

J gene: TRBJ2-3
clone size: NA
D gene: NA
V gene: TRBV9
CDR3 protein: CASSVGQGRADTQYF
CDR3 DNA: TGTGCCAGCAGCGTAGGGCAGGGGAGAGCAGATACGCAGTATTTT

J gene: TRBJ2-7
clone size: NA
D gene: TRBD1
V gene: TRBV10-3
CDR3 protein: CAIEADRGQDEQYF
CDR3 DNA: TGTGCCATTGAGGCTGACAGGGGGCAAGACGAGCAGTACTTC

J gene: TRBJ2-1
clone size: NA
D gene: NA
V gene: TRBV9
CDR3 protein: CASSPRQSSPNEQFF
CDR3 DNA: TGTGCCAGCAGCCCCCGACAGTCCAGCCCAAATGAGCAGTTCTTC

J gene: TRBJ2-3
clone size: NA
D gene: NA
V gene: TRBV9
CDR3 protein: CASSSRTNTDTQYF
CDR3 DNA: TGTGCCAGCAGCTCTAGGACAAACACAGATACGCAGTATTTT

J gene: TRBJ2-1
clone size: NA
D gene: TRBD1
V gene: TRBV11-2
CDR3 protein: CASSKTGTEYNEQFF
CDR3 DNA: TGTGCCAGCAGCAAGACCGGGACAGAATACAATGAGCAGTTCTTC

J gene: TRBJ1-5
clone size: few
D gene: NA
V gene: TRBV28
CDR3 protein: CASRGPNQPQHF
CDR3 DNA: TGTGCCTCAAGAGGGCCGAATCAGCCCCAGCATTTT

J gene: TRBJ2-1
clone size: NA
D gene: NA
V gene: TRBV7-9
CDR3 protein: CASSLSGARYNEQFF
CDR3 DNA: TGTGCCAGCAGCTTATCAGGGGCGAGATACAATGAGCAGTTCTTC

J gene: TRBJ2-1
clone size: NA
D gene: TRBD1
V gene: TRBV28
CDR3 protein: CASSLGDREQFF
CDR3 DNA: TGTGCCAGCAGTTTAGGGGACAGGGAGCAGTTCTTC

J gene: TRBJ1-5
clone size: NA
D gene: NA
V gene: TRBV6-1
CDR3 protein: CASSQGRGQPQHF
CDR3 DNA: TGTGCCAGCAGCCAGGGAAGGGGCCAGCCCCAGCATTTT

J gene: TRBJ2-7
clone size: NA
D gene: TRBD2
V gene: TRBV5-6
CDR3 protein: CASSAAGGTRLGEQYF
CDR3 DNA: TGTGCCAGCAGCGCAGCAGGCGGGACTAGACTTGGCGAGCAGTACTTC

J gene: TRBJ2-1
clone size: NA
D gene: NA
V gene: TRBV18
CDR3 protein: CASRTTGSEQFF
CDR3 DNA: TGTGCCAGTCGCACTACGGGCAGTGAGCAGTTCTTC

J gene: TRBJ2-2
clone size: NA
D gene: TRBD1
V gene: TRBV7-7
CDR3 protein: CASSPGQGNTGELFF
CDR3 DNA: TGTGCTAGCAGCCCAGGACAGGGGAACACCGGGGAGCTGTTTTTT

J gene: TRBJ2-1
clone size: NA
D gene: NA
V gene: TRBV28
CDR3 protein: CASLTYNEQFF
CDR3 DNA: TGTGCCAGCCTCACCTACAATGAGCAGTTCTTC

J gene: TRBJ1-3
clone size: NA
D gene: TRBD1
V gene: TRBV7-6
CDR3 protein: CASSPGTGRPGNTIYF
CDR3 DNA: TGTGCCAGCAGCCCCGGGACAGGGAGACCTGGAAACACCATATATTTT

J gene: TRBJ2-7
clone size: NA
D gene: TRBD1
V gene: TRBV15
CDR3 protein: CATSRERGQSSYEQYF
CDR3 DNA: TGTGCCACCAGCAGGGAAAGGGGGCAAAGCTCCTACGAGCAGTACTTC

J gene: TRBJ2-5
clone size: NA
D gene: NA
V gene: TRBV5-1
CDR3 protein: CASSLGSGPETQYF
CDR3 DNA: TGCGCCAGCAGCTTGGGATCAGGGCCCGAGACCCAGTACTTC

J gene: TRBJ2-4
clone size: once
D gene: TRBD1
V gene: TRBV28
CDR3 protein: CASSSPTGGSVIAAKNIQYF
CDR3 DNA: TGTGCCAGCAGTTCCCCAACAGGGGGCAGTGTTATAGCGGCCAAAAACATTCAGTACTTC

J gene: TRBJ1-5
clone size: once
D gene: TRBD1
V gene: TRBV28
CDR3 protein: CASSVEQGAQGQPQHF
CDR3 DNA: TGTGCCAGCAGCGTAGAACAGGGGGCGCAGGGTCAGCCCCAGCATTTT

J gene: TRBJ1-6
clone size: NA
D gene: NA
V gene: TRBV7-9
CDR3 protein: CASSLGVLPLHF
CDR3 DNA: TGTGCCAGCAGCTTAGGCGTACTACCCCTCCACTTT

J gene: TRBJ2-3
clone size: once
D gene: NA
V gene: TRBV2
CDR3 protein: CASSEWGAGVGDTQYF
CDR3 DNA: TGTGCCAGCAGTGAATGGGGGGCGGGAGTAGGAGATACGCAGTATTTT

J gene: TRBJ2-5
clone size: NA
D gene: TRBD2
V gene: TRBV7-3
CDR3 protein: CASSGGGSQETQYF
CDR3 DNA: TGTGCCAGCAGCGGTGGCGGGAGCCAAGAGACCCAGTACTTC

J gene: TRBJ2-2
clone size: NA
D gene: NA
V gene: TRBV11-3
CDR3 protein: CASSFGQAGELFF
CDR3 DNA: TGTGCCAGCAGCTTCGGACAAGCCGGGGAGCTGTTTTTT

J gene: TRBJ2-1
clone size: NA
D gene: TRBD2
V gene: TRBV5-6
CDR3 protein: CASSYGLADDEQFF
CDR3 DNA: TGTGCCAGCAGCTACGGACTAGCGGATGATGAGCAGTTCTTC

J gene: TRBJ1-1
clone size: NA
D gene: NA
V gene: TRBV6-1
CDR3 protein: CASSEVRGDEAFF
CDR3 DNA: TGTGCCAGCAGTGAAGTAAGAGGGGACGAAGCTTTCTTT

J gene: TRBJ2-7
clone size: NA
D gene: NA
V gene: TRBV5-1
CDR3 protein: CASRIPESYEQYF
CDR3 DNA: TGCGCCAGCCGTATCCCAGAGTCCTACGAGCAGTACTTC

J gene: TRBJ1-2
clone size: NA
D gene: NA
V gene: TRBV30
CDR3 protein: CAWTLKRNYGYTF
CDR3 DNA: TGTGCCTGGACTCTGAAAAGAAACTATGGCTACACCTTC

J gene: TRBJ1-4
clone size: NA
D gene: NA
V gene: TRBV9
CDR3 protein: CASSPEAYNEKLFF
CDR3 DNA: TGTGCCAGCAGCCCAGAGGCTTATAATGAAAAACTGTTTTTT

J gene: TRBJ2-5
clone size: NA
D gene: NA
V gene: TRBV7-3
CDR3 protein: CASSFTGGREGQETQYF
CDR3 DNA: TGTGCCAGCAGCTTTACAGGGGGGCGGGAGGGCCAAGAGACCCAGTACTTC

J gene: TRBJ2-7
clone size: NA
D gene: NA
V gene: TRBV28
CDR3 protein: CASSLALGEQYF
CDR3 DNA: TGTGCCAGCAGTTTGGCCTTGGGCGAGCAGTACTTC

J gene: TRBJ1-3
clone size: NA
D gene: NA
V gene: TRBV7-2
CDR3 protein: CASSPHQGTDTIYF
CDR3 DNA: TGTGCCAGCAGCCCACACCAGGGTACGGACACCATATATTTT

J gene: TRBJ1-5
clone size: NA
D gene: NA
V gene: TRBV15
CDR3 protein: CATSRPGEGRNQPQHF
CDR3 DNA: TGTGCCACCAGCAGACCAGGGGAGGGGCGCAATCAGCCCCAGCATTTT

J gene: TRBJ2-4
clone size: NA
D gene: TRBD1
V gene: TRBV19
CDR3 protein: CASSRTGSPLAKNIQYF
CDR3 DNA: TGTGCCAGTAGCAGGACAGGGAGTCCCCTAGCCAAAAACATTCAGTACTTC

J gene: TRBJ2-3
clone size: NA
D gene: NA
V gene: TRBV15
CDR3 protein: CATSRDRVSTDTQYF
CDR3 DNA: TGTGCCACCAGCAGAGACAGGGTTAGCACAGATACGCAGTATTTT

J gene: TRBJ1-1
clone size: NA
D gene: NA
V gene: TRBV21-1
CDR3 protein: CASGKGDRVPEAFF
CDR3 DNA: TGTGCCAGCGGCAAGGGCGACAGGGTGCCTGAAGCTTTCTTT

J gene: TRBJ2-1
clone size: NA
D gene: TRBD2
V gene: TRBV11-3
CDR3 protein: CASSPRLAGGSYNEQFF
CDR3 DNA: TGTGCCAGCAGCCCCCGACTAGCGGGGGGCTCCTACAATGAGCAGTTCTTC

J gene: TRBJ2-7
clone size: NA
D gene: NA
V gene: TRBV2
CDR3 protein: CASSSTGTPGEQYF
CDR3 DNA: TGTGCCAGCAGTTCCACCGGGACCCCGGGCGAGCAGTACTTC

J gene: TRBJ1-2
clone size: NA
D gene: NA
V gene: TRBV28
CDR3 protein: CASSLGSPYGYTF
CDR3 DNA: TGTGCCAGCAGTTTGGGCAGCCCCTATGGCTACACCTTC

J gene: TRBJ2-2
clone size: NA
D gene: TRBD1
V gene: TRBV6-5
CDR3 protein: CASSYWTGDGELFF
CDR3 DNA: TGTGCCAGCAGTTACTGGACAGGGGACGGGGAGCTGTTTTTT

J gene: TRBJ2-1
clone size: NA
D gene: TRBD2
V gene: TRBV11-2
CDR3 protein: CASSLVASGFNEQFF
CDR3 DNA: TGTGCCAGCAGCTTAGTGGCTAGCGGCTTCAATGAGCAGTTCTTC

J gene: TRBJ2-3
clone size: NA
D gene: NA
V gene: TRBV9
CDR3 protein: CASSLKDLGTDTQYF
CDR3 DNA: TGTGCCAGCAGCCTGAAAGATCTTGGCACAGATACGCAGTATTTT

J gene: TRBJ2-2
clone size: NA
D gene: NA
V gene: TRBV7-3
CDR3 protein: CASSDTGFLAGELFF
CDR3 DNA: TGTGCCAGCAGCGATACAGGGTTCTTGGCCGGGGAGCTGTTTTTT

J gene: TRBJ2-3
clone size: once
D gene: TRBD1
V gene: TRBV27
CDR3 protein: CASSRGRDRAPSTDTQYF
CDR3 DNA: TGTGCCAGCAGTCGCGGGCGGGACAGGGCCCCAAGCACAGATACGCAGTATTTT

J gene: TRBJ1-2
clone size: NA
D gene: NA
V gene: TRBV6-1
CDR3 protein: CASSDTRRHLFHGYTF
CDR3 DNA: TGTGCCAGCAGTGATACTCGAAGACACCTGTTTCATGGCTACACCTTC